This T cell receptor beta chain comes out of a study of CD8 T cells in Susac syndrome. The CDR3 has 13 amino acids. Germline lookup yields CDR1 SGHVS and CDR2 FQNEAQ. Trimming took 0 bases from V and 7 from J, leaving 9 bases between them. The authors reverse transcribed roughly 0.5 to 1 ug RNA with random hexamers. An immunoSEQ multiplex PCR amplified TCR beta CDR3 over 54 Vbeta and 13 Jbeta. TCRdb used MiXCR to reprocess the immunoSEQ multiplex PCR reads, holding one entry per CDR3 protein. This table has about 180,000 distinct CDR3 sequences, approximately 96% appearing once. The sequenced target, TCR beta, came from blood CD8+ and CD4+ T cells. TEMRA cells were FACS-enriched, with CD8+ and CD4+ T cells isolated negatively.

This sequence originates from a human donor with multiple sclerosis. This sequence joins TRBV7-8 and TRBJ1-2; D is unclear. Specimen: CD8+ T cells from PBMCs. The CDR3, as DNA: TGTGCCAGCAGCTTAGCGTCGCAAGGTGGCTACACCTTC. Amino acid sequence: CASSLASQGGYTF.